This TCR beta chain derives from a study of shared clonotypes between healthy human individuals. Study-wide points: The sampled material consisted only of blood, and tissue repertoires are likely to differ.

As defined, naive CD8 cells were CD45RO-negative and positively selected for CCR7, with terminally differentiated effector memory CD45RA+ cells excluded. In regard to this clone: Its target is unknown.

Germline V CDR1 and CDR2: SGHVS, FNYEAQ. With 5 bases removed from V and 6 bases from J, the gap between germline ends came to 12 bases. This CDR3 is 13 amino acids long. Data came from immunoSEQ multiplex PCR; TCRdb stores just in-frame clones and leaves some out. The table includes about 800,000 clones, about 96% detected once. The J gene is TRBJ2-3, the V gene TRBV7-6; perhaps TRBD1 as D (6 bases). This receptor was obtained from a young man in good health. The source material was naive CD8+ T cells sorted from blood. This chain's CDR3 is CASSLQGRDTQYF. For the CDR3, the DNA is TGTGCCAGCAGCCTACAGGGCCGTGATACGCAGTATTTT.